This TCR beta chain comes out of a study of response to subunit inactivated influenza vaccine. Each CDR3 protein gets one entry after TCRdb re-called the RT-PCR reads with MiXCR. The sample has over 150,000 distinct CDR3 sequences; about an eighth are singletons. The V gene end was trimmed by 3 bases and the J gene end by 6 bases; junction bases not matched to a gene: 9. The CDR3 spans 15 residues. Germline assignment: CDR1 SEHNR and CDR2 FQNEAQ (reference sequence). Broader study findings: With each seasonal influenza vaccination, the authors suggested, few new T cells are recruited.

Turning to this clonotype: Its antigen remains unknown.

The TCR sequence derives from a man aged 50 or older who received an inactivated influenza vaccine. Here the sequenced sample was CD8+ T cells sorted from PBMCs, taken less than 6 days after vaccination. The V call is TRBV7-9, the J call TRBJ2-7; 9 bases line up with TRBD1. The CDR3 DNA is TGTGCCAGCAGCTTCTTAGAGGACAGGGGTGGCGAGCAGTACTTC. It is translated as CASSFLEDRGGEQYF.